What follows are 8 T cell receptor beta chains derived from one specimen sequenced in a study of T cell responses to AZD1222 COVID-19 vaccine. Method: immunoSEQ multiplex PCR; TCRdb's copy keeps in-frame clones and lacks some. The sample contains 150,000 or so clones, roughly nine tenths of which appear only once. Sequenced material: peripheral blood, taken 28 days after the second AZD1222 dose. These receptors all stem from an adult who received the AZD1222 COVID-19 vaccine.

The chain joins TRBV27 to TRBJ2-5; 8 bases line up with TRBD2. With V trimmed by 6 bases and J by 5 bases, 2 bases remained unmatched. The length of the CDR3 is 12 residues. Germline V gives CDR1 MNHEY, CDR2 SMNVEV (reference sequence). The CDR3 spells CASSRGGETQYF. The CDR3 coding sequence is TGTGCCAGCAGCCGGGGGGGGGAGACCCAGTACTTC.

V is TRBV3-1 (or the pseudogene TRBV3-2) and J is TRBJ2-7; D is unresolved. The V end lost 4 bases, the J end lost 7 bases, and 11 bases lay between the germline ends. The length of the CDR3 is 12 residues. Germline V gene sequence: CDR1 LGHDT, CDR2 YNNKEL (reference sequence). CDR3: CASSLPLGEQYF. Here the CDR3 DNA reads TGTGCCAGCAGCCTCCCTCTTGGGGAGCAGTACTTC.

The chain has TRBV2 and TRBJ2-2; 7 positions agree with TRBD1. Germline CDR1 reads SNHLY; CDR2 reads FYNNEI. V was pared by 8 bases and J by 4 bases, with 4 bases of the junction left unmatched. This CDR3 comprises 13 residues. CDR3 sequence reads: CASQTGTTGELFF. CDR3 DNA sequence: TGTGCCAGCCAGACAGGGACCACCGGGGAGCTGTTTTTT.

As DNA, the CDR3 is TGTGCCAGCAGCCCTCGACACCTAGCTAACTATGGCTACACCTTC. Protein: CASSPRHLANYGYTF. This sequence joins TRBV14 and TRBJ1-2; D is undetermined. Germline V CDR1 and CDR2: SGHDN, FVKESK. V lost 4 bases and J lost 0, with 12 bases in between. The CDR3 is 15 residues long.

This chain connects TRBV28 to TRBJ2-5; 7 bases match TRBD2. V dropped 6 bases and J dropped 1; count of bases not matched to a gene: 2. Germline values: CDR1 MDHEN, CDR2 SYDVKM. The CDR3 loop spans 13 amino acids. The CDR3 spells CASRSGGQETQYF. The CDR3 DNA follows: TGTGCCAGCAGGTCGGGGGGCCAAGAGACCCAGTACTTC.

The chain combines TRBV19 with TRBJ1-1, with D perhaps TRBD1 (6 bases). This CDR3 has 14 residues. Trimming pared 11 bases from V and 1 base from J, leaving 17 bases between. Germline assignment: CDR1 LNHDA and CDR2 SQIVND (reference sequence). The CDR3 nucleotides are TGTGCCTCTAAGGTGGGGGCGACGAACACTGAAGCTTTCTTT. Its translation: CASKVGATNTEAFF. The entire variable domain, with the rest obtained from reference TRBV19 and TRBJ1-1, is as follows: DGGITQSPKYLFRKEGQNVTLSCEQNLNHDAMYWYRQDPGQGLRLIYYSQIVNDFQKGDIAEGYSVSREKKESFPLTVTSAQKNPTAFYLCASKVGATNTEAFFGQGTRLTVV.

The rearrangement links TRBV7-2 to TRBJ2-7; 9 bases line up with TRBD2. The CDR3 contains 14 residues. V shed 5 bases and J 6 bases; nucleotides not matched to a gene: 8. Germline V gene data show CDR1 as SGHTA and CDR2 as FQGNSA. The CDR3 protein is CASSISGSSSEQYF. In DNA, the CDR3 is TGTGCCAGCAGCATTAGCGGGAGCTCTTCCGAGCAGTACTTC.

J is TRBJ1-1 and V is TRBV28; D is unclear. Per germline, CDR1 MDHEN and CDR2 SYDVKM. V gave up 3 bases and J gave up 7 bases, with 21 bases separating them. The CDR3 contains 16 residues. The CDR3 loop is CASSFIRIENGLEAFF. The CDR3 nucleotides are TGTGCCAGCAGTTTTATTAGGATCGAGAACGGACTTGAAGCTTTCTTT. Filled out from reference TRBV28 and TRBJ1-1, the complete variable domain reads DVKVTQSSRYLVKRTGEKVFLECVQDMDHENMFWYRQDPGLGLRLIYFSYDVKMKEKGDIPEGYSVSREKKERFSLILESASTNQTSMYLCASSFIRIENGLEAFFGQGTRLTVV.